A single sample gave rise to the 3 T cell receptor beta chains below, sequenced in a study of T cell responses to AZD1222 COVID-19 vaccine. Sequencing was performed with immunoSEQ multiplex PCR; in TCRdb, only in-frame clones are kept and a portion is missing. The sample shows roughly 110,000 clones, about 92% of them seen only once. Sequencing was performed on peripheral blood, taken 28 days after the second AZD1222 dose. Every receptor here comes from an adult who received the AZD1222 COVID-19 vaccine.

This chain connects TRBV5-1 to TRBJ1-2; 8 bases match TRBD1. V lost 1 base, J lost 3 bases, and 2 bases stayed unmatched. This CDR3 spans 14 amino acids. Germline lookup yields CDR1 SGHRS and CDR2 YFSETQ. The DNA of the CDR3 is TGCGCCAGCAGCTTGTCAGGGGGCGACTATGGCTACACCTTC. The encoded protein is CASSLSGGDYGYTF.

The chain is built from TRBV5-1 and TRBJ2-7; the D call may be TRBD1 or TRBD2 (5 bases each). This CDR3 comprises 13 residues. Germline values: CDR1 SGHRS, CDR2 YFSETQ. Trimming took 0 bases from V and 5 from J, leaving 9 bases between them. This chain's CDR3 is CASSLARGHEQYF. The CDR3 DNA is TGCGCCAGCAGCTTGGCAAGGGGACACGAGCAGTACTTC.

The V call is TRBV5-1, the J call TRBJ1-5; 11 bases fit TRBD1. Germline CDR1 is SGHRS and CDR2 is YFSETQ. The V gene end was trimmed by 1 base and the J gene end by 7 bases; junction bases not matched to a gene: 16. CDR3 length: 19 amino acids. The CDR3 loop is CASSLIPETRDRGNQPQHF. CDR3 coding DNA: TGCGCCAGCAGCTTGATACCAGAAACCCGGGACAGGGGGAACCAGCCCCAGCATTTT.